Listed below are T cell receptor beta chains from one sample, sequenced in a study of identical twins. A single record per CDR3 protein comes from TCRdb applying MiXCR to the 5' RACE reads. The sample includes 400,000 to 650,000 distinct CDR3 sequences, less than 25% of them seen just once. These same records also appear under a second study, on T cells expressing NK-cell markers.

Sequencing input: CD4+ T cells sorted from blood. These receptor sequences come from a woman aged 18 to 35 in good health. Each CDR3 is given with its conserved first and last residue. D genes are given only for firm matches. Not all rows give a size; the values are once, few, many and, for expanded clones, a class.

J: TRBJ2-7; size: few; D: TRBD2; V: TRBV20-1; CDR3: CCALRTSGTEQYF; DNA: TGCTGTGCTCTACGGACTAGCGGGACCGAGCAGTACTTC
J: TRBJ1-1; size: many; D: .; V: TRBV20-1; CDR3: CSASTAEAFF; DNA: TGCAGTGCTAGTACTGCTGAAGCTTTCTTT
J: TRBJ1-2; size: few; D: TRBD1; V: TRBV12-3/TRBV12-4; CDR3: CASSPGGEVGYTF; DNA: TGTGCCAGCAGTCCAGGGGGCGAAGTTGGCTACACCTTC
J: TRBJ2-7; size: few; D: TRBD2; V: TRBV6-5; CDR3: CASSYTSPLAGGYEQYF; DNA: TGTGCCAGCAGTTACACGTCACCACTAGCGGGAGGTTACGAGCAGTACTTC
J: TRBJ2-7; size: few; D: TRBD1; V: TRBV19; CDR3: CASSIPGQGISEQYF; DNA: TGTGCCAGTAGTATTCCGGGACAGGGGATTAGCGAGCAGTACTTC
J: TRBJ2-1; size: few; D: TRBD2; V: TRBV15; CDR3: CATSRRAGGQYNEQFF; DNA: TGTGCCACCAGCAGGAGAGCGGGAGGCCAATACAATGAGCAGTTCTTC
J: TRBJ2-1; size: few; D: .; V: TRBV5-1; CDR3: CASSRDIDEQFF; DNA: TGCGCCAGCAGCCGGGACATCGATGAGCAGTTCTTC
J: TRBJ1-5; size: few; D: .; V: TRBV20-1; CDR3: CSATGGYSNQPQHF; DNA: TGCAGTGCAACGGGGGGTTATAGCAATCAGCCCCAGCATTTT
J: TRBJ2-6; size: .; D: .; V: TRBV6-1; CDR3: CASRGAPSGANVLTF; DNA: TGTGCCAGCCGGGGGGCGCCTTCTGGGGCCAACGTCCTGACTTTC
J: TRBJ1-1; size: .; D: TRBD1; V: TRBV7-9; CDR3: CASSSGGGRMNTEAFF; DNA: TGTGCCAGCAGCTCCGGAGGGGGCAGGATGAACACTGAAGCTTTCTTT
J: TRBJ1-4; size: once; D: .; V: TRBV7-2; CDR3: CASGTGRVGEKLFF; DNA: TGTGCCAGCGGGACGGGACGGGTTGGGGAAAAACTGTTTTTT
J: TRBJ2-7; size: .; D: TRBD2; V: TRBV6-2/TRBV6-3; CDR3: CASTSGSSYEQYF; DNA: TGTGCCAGCACTAGCGGGAGCTCCTACGAGCAGTACTTC
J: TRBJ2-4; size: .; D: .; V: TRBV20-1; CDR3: CSARDNDGLAKNIQYF; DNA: TGCAGTGCTAGAGATAACGACGGATTAGCCAAAAACATTCAGTACTTC
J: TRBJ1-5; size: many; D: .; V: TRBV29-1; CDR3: CSVGAGNQPQHF; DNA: TGCAGCGTTGGGGCAGGCAATCAGCCCCAGCATTTT
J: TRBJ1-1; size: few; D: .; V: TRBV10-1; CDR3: CASSVTASNTEAFF; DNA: TGCGCCAGCAGTGTTACTGCGTCGAACACTGAAGCTTTCTTT
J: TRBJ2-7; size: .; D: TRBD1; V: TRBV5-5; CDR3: CASSWGQLYEQYF; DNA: TGTGCCAGCAGCTGGGGACAGCTCTACGAGCAGTACTTC
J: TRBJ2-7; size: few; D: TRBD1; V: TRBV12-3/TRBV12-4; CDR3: CASRGGQGAGEQYF; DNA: TGTGCCAGCAGAGGTGGACAGGGGGCGGGCGAGCAGTACTTC
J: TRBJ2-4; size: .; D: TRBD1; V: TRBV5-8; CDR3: CASSSGQSTQNIQYF; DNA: TGTGCCAGCAGCTCGGGACAGTCCACCCAAAACATTCAGTACTTC
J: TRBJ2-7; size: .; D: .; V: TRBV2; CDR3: CASSEVTYSYEQYF; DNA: TGTGCCAGCAGTGAAGTAACCTATTCCTACGAGCAGTACTTC
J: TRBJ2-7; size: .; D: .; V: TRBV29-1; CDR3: CSVGVSGYEQYF; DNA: TGCAGCGTTGGGGTTAGCGGCTACGAGCAGTACTTC
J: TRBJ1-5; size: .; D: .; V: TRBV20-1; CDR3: CSARAGGYQPQHF; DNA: TGCAGTGCTAGAGCAGGAGGCTATCAGCCCCAGCATTTT
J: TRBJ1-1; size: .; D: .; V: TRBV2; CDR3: CASSPEAHQYNEAFF; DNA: TGTGCCAGCAGCCCTGAGGCACACCAGTATAATGAAGCTTTCTTT